The subject of this entry is one T cell receptor beta chain. This record comes from a study of tissue T cells after allogeneic stem cell transplantation. Median post-mortem interval was over nine hours for GI, liver, skin and lymphoid tissues. Profiling relied on immunoSEQ multiplex PCR, and the TCRdb table lists in-frame clones only, not all of them. The sample has 9,700 or so clones, approximately 70% seen once. This specimen consisted of tissue from the stomach, obtained at autopsy. This receptor was obtained from a male donor older than 55 with lung cancer.

This chain's CDR3 is CASSPTQTQDTQYF. The DNA of the CDR3 is TGTGCCAGCTCCCCGACCCAAACACAAGATACGCAGTATTTT. The genes are TRBV18 and TRBJ2-3, with D hard to call. Trimming pared 6 bases from V and 5 bases from J, leaving 15 bases between. The CDR3 extends over 14 amino acids. Germline assignment: CDR1 KGHSH and CDR2 LQKENI.